This T cell receptor beta chain appears in the sequencing data of a study of blood T cell repertoires in COVID-19 (dated by TCRdb to 2018 to 2021). Background for the entire study: Samples covering the acute and convalescent phases of COVID-19 were provided by collaborators in the United States, Italy and Spain. The material from the prospective study consisted of cDNA or gDNA derived from T cells, B-cell-depleted T cells, or PBMCs. Subjects who had been exposed to COVID-19, were actively infected with it, or had recovered from it provided the deeply sampled blood TCRbeta repertoires that made up the dataset. The repertoires were made available in a free public database intended to serve as a resource for research on the immune response to SARS-CoV-2. The samples were drawn from the first 160 participants of the ongoing ImmuneRACE study and from about 1,200 subjects provided by 6 global collaborators. Sample metadata almost always included a de-identified subject ID, COVID-19 status, age in years and sex. Where available, HLA class I and class II types were taken from metadata supplied by the sample provider and were not determined by assay-based typing.

The full study reports these points: Clinical and demographic metadata were provided uncurated, with the amount varying by source and participant.

Including the terminal cysteine and phenylalanine, the CDR3 comprises 12 residues. Just CDR3 DNA is preserved here, 36 bases in frame from base 1. CDR1 is given as MNHEY and CDR2 as SVGAGI, both from the germline V gene. The trim is 5 bases for V and 6 bases for J, with a gap of 8 bases between the germline ends. Enrolling through a virtual design, the prospective study's participants ranged in age from roughly 18 to 89 years and lived across around 25 United States geographic areas. In the prospective study, participants were assigned to cohorts based on the clinical history participants reported in a screening survey and a study questionnaire. In the prospective study, whole blood, serum and a nasopharyngeal or oropharyngeal swab were collected from each participant by mobile phlebotomists. Over an approximately 2-month period, participants in the prospective study had the option of providing additional blood draws and questionnaires. Prospective study blood samples were shipped either frozen or at room temperature before DNA extraction.

TCRbeta CDR3 regions were amplified from genomic DNA using the immunoSEQ Assay, a bias-controlled multiplex PCR. Processing in the source paper ran as follows. The number of nucleated cells in each sample was estimated by amplification of reference gene primers within the assay. To quantify the absolute abundance of each unique TCRbeta CDR3 rearrangement, sequence reads were collapsed and filtered. Productive Simpson clonality was computed per sample as the square root of Simpson's diversity index over productive rearrangements. Drawn from immuneACCESS, this table holds only the in-frame rearrangements with V and J called that TCRdb kept. Clones are partly lost; checked studies trace under half to an unresolved V gene and leave the rest unexplained. D and trimming come from the DNA, and the V and J calls and clone size come from that table. Within this sample are about 220,000 clones, with 85% to 90% of them counted one time only. About 3.5% of the sample comes from the top ten.

With respect to this clone: Its specific antigen is unknown. It has no much larger one-base neighbor in the sample; base qualities were not kept.

The chain is made from TRBV6-5 and TRBJ2-1; TRBD2 is a possible D gene, resting on 5 matching bases. Input material: PBMCs or T cells enriched from blood (not recorded which). This receptor was identified in a woman aged 18-29 years in a cohort exposed to, infected with or recovered from COVID-19 (not recorded which). The CDR3 is CASSRTGNEQFF. At the DNA level, the sequence is TGTGCCAGCAGTCGGACTGGCAATGAGCAGTTCTTC.